This TCR beta chain was observed in a study of blood T cells in healthy people across ages. Worth noting for this clonotype: What it binds is not known.

Roughly 9.2 milliliters of peripheral blood were drawn from each donor into EDTA-treated tubes. This CDR3 has 17 residues. From germline, CDR1 is SGHTA and CDR2 FQGNSA. After removal of 5 bases from V and 3 bases from J, the junction contained 10 bases not matched to a gene. Findings of the study overall: Age brought a roughly linear fall in TCR beta diversity measured per million T cells.

Sample-barcoded 5' priming and a J-beta primer mix drove a second PCR of roughly 7 to 11 cycles. TCRdb fed the 5' RACE reads into MiXCR, producing one record per CDR3 protein. The repertoire consists of approximately 850,000 distinct CDR3 sequences, with approximately 44% occurring once and the leading ten covering about a fifth. Sequencing was carried out using blood. The V and J genes are TRBV7-2 and TRBJ2-7; 13 bases match TRBD2. The clonotype comes from a man aged 55 to 69 in good health. Here the CDR3 DNA reads TGTGCCAGCAGCGACCCCTCGACTAGCGGGGGGAACTACGAGCAGTACTTC. This codes for CASSDPSTSGGNYEQYF.